The 19 T cell receptor beta chains listed next were all sequenced from one sample in a study of T cells after posttransplantation cyclophosphamide. Treatment was busulfan-fludarabine conditioning, a marrow graft, and cyclophosphamide on days +3 and +4. Clones were sequenced by immunoSEQ multiplex PCR, and TCRdb holds only the in-frame ones, with some missing. This sample comprises 8,000 or so clones, none seen once only. The sample here was PBMCs, taken after allogeneic stem cell transplant with posttransplant cyclophosphamide. The receptor source for this set is a male patient in his forties or fifties who received an allogeneic stem cell transplant from an unrelated donor, was CMV-positive, and had acute GVHD only. Part of the T cell pool may stem from the graft donor.

This clone was recorded at least ten times. The V and J genes are TRBV5-1 and TRBJ1-2; D remains unclear. Germline values: CDR1 SGHRS, CDR2 YFSETQ. The CDR3 runs 17 residues. The V end lost 0 bases, the J end lost 4 bases, and 19 bases lay between the germline ends. DNA for the CDR3: TGCGCCAGCAGCTTGGGACCGGGCCCTAGGAGCGGCTATGGCTACACCTTC. It yields the protein CASSLGPGPRSGYGYTF.

The chain links TRBV6-4 to TRBJ2-1; tentative D call: TRBD1 (5 bases). This CDR3 contains 14 residues. Deletions cut 6 bases from V and 9 bases from J, with 18 bases between. CDR1 and CDR2 (germline): MRHNA, SNTAGT. CDR3 nucleotide sequence: TGTGCCAGCAGCTACACGGGCCAGGGCGGTGAGCAGTTCTTC. Its protein is CASSYTGQGGEQFF.

This clone was found many times. The chain uses TRBV5-5 and TRBJ1-5, with TRBD1 as a possible D gene (6 bases). The V and J ends lost 3 bases and 2 bases respectively, with 12 bases between them. This CDR3 is built from 15 residues. Germline CDR1 SGHKS, CDR2 YYEKEE (reference sequence). CDR3 sequence: CASSSGVIGNQPQHF. The CDR3 bases are TGTGCCAGCAGCTCAGGGGTTATAGGCAATCAGCCCCAGCATTTT.

This clone was observed a few times. The chain joins TRBV25-1 to TRBJ2-5, with D possibly TRBD2 on 6 matching bases. CDR1 is MGHDK, CDR2 SYGVNS, per germline. The CDR3 runs to 14 residues. V dropped 1 base and J dropped 2 bases, with 8 bases sitting between them. CDR3 amino acids: CASSEWGDQETQYF. CDR3 nucleotide sequence: TGTGCCAGCAGTGAATGGGGGGATCAAGAGACCCAGTACTTC.

Ten or more counts support this clone. The gene calls are TRBV5-1 and TRBJ2-2, with a possible D match to TRBD2 (6 bases). This CDR3 region has 15 residues. Germline values: CDR1 SGHRS, CDR2 YFSETQ. The V gene lost 0 bases and the J gene lost 4 bases, with 10 bases spanning the gap. CDR3 nucleotide sequence: TGCGCCAGCAGCTTGGGGGGAGCGGGCACCGGGGAGCTGTTTTTT. Translating it yields CASSLGGAGTGELFF.

This clone was seen more than once but under ten times. The germline gene is not matched at one end of the junction; a read error may be the cause. The chain links TRBV18 to TRBJ1-3; TRBD1 might be the D (5 bases). Germline values: CDR1 KGHSH, CDR2 LQKENI. The CDR3 covers 15 residues. CDR3 region: CASSPPGLSGNTIYF. CDR3 DNA: TGTGCCAGCTCCCCACCGGGACTCTCTGGAAACACCATATATTTT.

There are many counts of this clone. The J gene is TRBJ2-7, the V gene TRBV4-1; TRBD2 is a possible D gene (5 bases). Trimming took 0 bases from V and 2 from J, leaving 11 bases between them. CDR3 length: 15 amino acids. Germline V gene data show CDR1 as MGHRA and CDR2 as YSYEKL. The CDR3, as DNA: TGCGCCAGCAGCCAAGAAGGGCTAGCTACCTACGAGCAGTACTTC. Translation: CASSQEGLATYEQYF.

This clone was counted at least ten times. CDR3 loop: CASSSLRGGGYEQYF. The CDR3 bases are TGTGCCAGCAGCTCCCTCCGGGGGGGTGGGTACGAGCAGTACTTC. The V and J genes are TRBV5-4 and TRBJ2-7, with 8 positions matching TRBD2. CDR1 and CDR2 (germline): SGHNT, YYREEE (reference sequence). Trimming removed 3 bases from V and 4 bases from J; junction bases left unmatched: 9. This CDR3 region has 15 residues.

This clone was seen at least ten times. The gene calls are TRBV5-1 and TRBJ1-4, with 7 bases fitting TRBD1. With V trimmed by 4 bases and J by 7 bases, 7 bases remained unmatched. Germline CDR1 reads SGHRS; CDR2 reads YFSETQ. The CDR3 length is 14 residues. The CDR3 nucleotides are TGCGCCAGCAGCCGACAGGGAGACGGTGAAAAACTGTTTTTT. This translates into CASSRQGDGEKLFF.

This clone was seen many times. V gene TRBV5-1 combines with J gene TRBJ2-3, with D perhaps matching TRBD1 (5 bases). V shed 0 bases and J shed 4 bases, with 12 bases lying between them. The CDR3 totals 15 residues. In germline, CDR1 is SGHRS, CDR2 YFSETQ. This CDR3 reads CASSLGAGLADTQYF. CDR3 sequence (DNA): TGCGCCAGCAGCTTGGGGGCAGGGTTGGCAGATACGCAGTATTTT.

This clone was picked up many times. V and J are TRBV4-3 and TRBJ2-2, with 11 nucleotides matching TRBD2. Unmatched junction bases numbered 7, after V lost 0 bases and J lost 1 base. CDR3 size: 19 residues. Germline V gives CDR1 LGHNA, CDR2 YSLEER. The CDR3 loop reads CASSQDRVSGGVNTGELFF. For the CDR3, the DNA is TGCGCCAGCAGCCAAGATAGAGTTAGCGGGGGGGTGAACACCGGGGAGCTGTTTTTT.

A few counts support this clone. The chain carries TRBV7-9 and TRBJ2-3; D uncertain. Trimming pared 4 bases from V and 6 bases from J, leaving 11 bases between. CDR1 and CDR2 from the germline V gene are SEHNR and FQNEAQ (reference sequence). The CDR3 extends over 13 amino acids. CDR3 in DNA: TGTGCCAGCAGCTCGCCCCCTAAGGATACGCAGTATTTT. Translated: CASSSPPKDTQYF.

This clone was seen repeatedly, ten times or more. This chain joins TRBV27 and TRBJ2-1, with D maybe TRBD2 (5 bases). Between the trimmed V and J ends, which lost 4 bases and 0 bases, there was a span of 10 bases. CDR1 and CDR2 (germline): MNHEY, SMNVEV (reference sequence). The CDR3 length is 15 residues. The CDR3 loop is CASSYLADSYNEQFF. CDR3 nucleotide sequence: TGTGCCAGCAGTTACCTAGCAGACTCCTACAATGAGCAGTTCTTC.

For the CDR3, the DNA is TGTGCCTGGAGCGGCCCCGGGACTTGGAATGAAAAACTGTTTTTT. This codes for CAWSGPGTWNEKLFF. The chain is built from TRBV30 and TRBJ1-4; D perhaps matches TRBD1 (5 bases). V lost 3 bases to trimming and J lost 5 bases, with 16 bases between them. From germline, CDR1 is GTSNPN and CDR2 SVGIG (reference sequence). The CDR3 has 15 amino acids.

At least ten counts were recorded for this clone. This chain links TRBV7-2 with TRBJ2-7; no definite D call. Germline assignment: CDR1 SGHTA and CDR2 FQGNSA. V lost 1 base to trimming and J lost 0 bases, with 7 bases between them. The CDR3 loop spans 14 amino acids. The chain's CDR3 is CASSLVTSSYEQYF. The CDR3 nucleotides read TGTGCCAGCAGCTTAGTCACGAGCTCCTACGAGCAGTACTTC.

This clone was recorded many times. This rearrangement joins TRBV4-3 to TRBJ2-7, with D perhaps matching TRBD1 (5 bases). Germline V lookup: CDR1 LGHNA, CDR2 YSLEER. The CDR3 contains 14 residues. The germline V and J ends were trimmed by 5 bases and 2 bases, with 13 bases remaining between them. The CDR3 nucleotides read TGCGCCAGCAGCAACAGGAAAGGGGCCTACGAGCAGTACTTC. Encoded protein: CASSNRKGAYEQYF.

This sequence joins TRBV5-1 and TRBJ1-5, with TRBD1 identical over 9 bases. Germline CDR1 is SGHRS and CDR2 is YFSETQ. Trimming at V came to 4 bases and at J to 6 bases, leaving 5 bases not matched to a gene. The CDR3 spans 14 residues. The CDR3 nucleotides are TGCGCCAGCAGCCCCGGGACAGGGACTCAGCCCCAGCATTTT. Translated, it gives CASSPGTGTQPQHF.

This clone occurred many times. V and J are TRBV28 and TRBJ1-1, with D possibly TRBD1 on 6 matching bases. V lost 5 bases to trimming and J lost 0 bases, with 19 bases between them. CDR3 length: 17 residues. Germline lookup yields CDR1 MDHEN and CDR2 SYDVKM. CDR3: CASSTNRASEMNTEAFF. The CDR3 nucleotides are TGTGCCAGCAGTACCAACAGGGCATCAGAGATGAACACTGAAGCTTTCTTT.

The J gene is TRBJ1-6, the V gene TRBV10-2; D remains ambiguous. There are 14 residues in the CDR3. Germline V lookup: CDR1 WSHSY, CDR2 SAAADI. V lost 5 bases and J 7 bases, leaving 12 bases between the germline ends. The CDR3 DNA follows: TGCGCCAGCAGTCTTCAGCGTGCAAATTCACCCCTCCACTTT. This translates into CASSLQRANSPLHF.